These 16 T cell receptor beta chains came from one sample sequenced in a study of vaccination and CD4 T cells after COVID-19. Specified treatment: roughly ten-day PBMC culture with coronavirus spike peptide pools or control peptides (ViraFEST assay). These TCRs' antigens remain unknown. At the Johns Hopkins FTIC core, DNA taken from cultured CD4+ T cells was sequenced by way of the Oncomine TCR Beta short-read assay. TCRdb reanalysed the PCR reads using MiXCR and keeps one entry per CDR3 protein. The table has tens of thousands of distinct CDR3 sequences, 45% to 50% seen once. Sequencing was done on a sample of CD4+ T cells from blood, cultured in vitro. Receptors originate from a human donor who had recovered from COVID-19.

The chain recombines TRBV20-1 with TRBJ2-5, with 11 positions matching TRBD2. The V and J ends lost 8 bases and 5 bases, in that order; junction bases with no gene match: 4. The CDR3 loop spans 12 amino acids. CDR1 and CDR2 (germline): DFQATT, SNEGSKA (reference sequence). This CDR3 is CSIAGGVETQYF. Here the CDR3 DNA reads TGCAGTATAGCGGGAGGGGTGGAGACCCAGTACTTC.

The V gene is TRBV27, the J gene TRBJ2-2; 14 nucleotides agree with TRBD2. The CDR3 sequence is 19 residues long. V trimming: 1 base; J trimming: 2 bases; junction bases outside the gene matches: 6. Looked up from germline, CDR1 is MNHEY and CDR2 is SMNVEV (reference sequence). Written as DNA, the CDR3 is TGTGCCAGCAGTTTATTCGGGACTAGCGGGGGAGTAAACACCGGGGAGCTGTTTTTT. Residues: CASSLFGTSGGVNTGELFF.

V and J are TRBV7-6 and TRBJ1-2, with 8 bases identical to TRBD1. The V segment lost 2 bases and the J segment 6 bases; nucleotides outside the gene matches: 20. The CDR3 has 19 residues. Germline CDR1 and CDR2: SGHVS and FNYEAQ. The DNA for the CDR3 is TGTGCCAGCAGCTTATCGGCTCCGATACCGGGACAGGATTCGGATGGCTACACCTTC. It codes for CASSLSAPIPGQDSDGYTF.

The V call is TRBV6-1, the J call TRBJ1-3, with D possibly TRBD1 on 6 matching bases. Per germline, CDR1 MNHNS and CDR2 SASEGT. CDR3 size: 17 residues. V lost 7 bases to trimming and J lost 0 bases, with 19 bases between them. CDR3 in DNA: TGTGCCAGCACCGGGGGGGGGGCCGGCGGCTCTGGAAACACCATATATTTT. As protein: CASTGGGAGGSGNTIYF.

CDR3 protein: CSAGAGSSSYEQYF. As DNA, the CDR3 is TGCAGTGCAGGGGCAGGATCAAGCTCCTACGAGCAGTACTTC. The chain links TRBV20-1 to TRBJ2-7; a possible D gene is TRBD1 (5 bases). The CDR3 spans 14 residues. V lost 6 bases and J lost 0, with 15 bases in between. Germline V lookup: CDR1 DFQATT, CDR2 SNEGSKA (reference sequence).

This rearrangement joins TRBV2 to TRBJ2-5; D is ambiguous. Germline loops: CDR1 SNHLY, CDR2 FYNNEI. The length of the CDR3 is 12 residues. Trimming cost V 1 base and J 5 bases, with 5 bases left between them. The CDR3 loop is CASSEEAETQYF. The CDR3 nucleotides read TGTGCCAGCAGTGAAGAAGCGGAGACCCAGTACTTC.

The J gene is TRBJ2-1, the V gene TRBV18; weak D call: TRBD1 (5 bases). The germline V gene has CDR1 KGHSH and CDR2 LQKENI. CDR3 length equals 14 residues. V lost 2 bases and J lost 4, with 9 bases in between. CDR3 protein: CASSPRQRYNEQFF. The CDR3 DNA reads TGTGCCAGCTCACCAAGACAGAGATACAATGAGCAGTTCTTC.

In this sample, this clonotype turned up a few times. The chain recombines TRBV7-9 with TRBJ1-6, with TRBD1 identical over 8 bases. The CDR3 length is 15 residues. With V trimmed by 11 bases and J by 7 bases, 13 bases remained unmatched. Germline CDR1 and CDR2: SEHNR and FQNEAQ (reference sequence). The CDR3 sequence: CAGDFGQGANSPLHF. The CDR3 coding sequence is TGTGCCGGTGATTTCGGGCAGGGGGCAAATTCACCCCTCCACTTT.

The sample holds a few counts of this clonotype. The CDR3 region is CASSPPGQRSGELFF. CDR3 coding DNA: TGTGCCAGCAGCCCGCCGGGACAGAGATCCGGGGAGCTGTTTTTT. This chain connects TRBV11-3 to TRBJ2-2; TRBD1 matches 7 bases. This CDR3 region has 15 residues. CDR1 and CDR2 (germline): SGHNT, YENEEA. J lost 6 bases, V lost 5 bases, and 9 bases had no gene match.

Written as DNA, the CDR3 is TGTGCCAGCAGTGAGTGGCGGGAGGAGTTCTTC. Protein sequence: CASSEWREEFF. V gene TRBV2 combines with J gene TRBJ2-1, with TRBD2 identical over 8 bases. This CDR3 is built from 11 residues. V trimming: 3 bases; J trimming: 14 bases; junction bases outside the gene matches: 3. Per the germline V gene, CDR1 is SNHLY and CDR2 is FYNNEI.

The chain combines TRBV12-3 or TRBV12-4 with TRBJ1-5, with D unresolved. Trimming cost V 6 bases and J 3 bases, with 12 bases left between them. The CDR3 is 14 residues long. The DNA of the CDR3 is TGTGCCAGCAGCCAGACGGAGCACAATCAGCCCCAGCATTTT. This translates into CASSQTEHNQPQHF.

The gene calls are TRBV28 and TRBJ2-1; 7 bases map to TRBD1. V gave up 2 bases and J gave up 5 bases; unmatched junction bases: 6. CDR3 size: 15 residues. Germline CDR1 reads MDHEN; CDR2 reads SYDVKM. The CDR3 region is CASSLPQGDNNEQFF. DNA of the CDR3: TGTGCCAGCAGTTTACCTCAGGGGGACAACAATGAGCAGTTCTTC. The complete variable domain, with remaining parts taken from reference TRBV28 and TRBJ2-1, reads DVKVTQSSRYLVKRTGEKVFLECVQDMDHENMFWYRQDPGLGLRLIYFSYDVKMKEKGDIPEGYSVSREKKERFSLILESASTNQTSMYLCASSLPQGDNNEQFFGPGTRLTVL.

V usage is TRBV11-3 and J usage is TRBJ2-5; TRBD1 or TRBD2 may be the D gene (5 bases each). CDR3 length: 18 amino acids. From germline, CDR1 is SGHNT and CDR2 YENEEA. Trimming took 0 bases from V and 5 from J, leaving 22 bases between them. CDR3 amino acids: CASSLDYPRGRGDETQYF. The CDR3 nucleotides are TGTGCCAGCAGCTTAGACTACCCACGGGGCCGCGGTGACGAGACCCAGTACTTC.

The chain has TRBV28 and TRBJ2-4, with D uncertain. The germline V gene encodes CDR1 MDHEN and CDR2 SYDVKM. V was pared by 6 bases and J by 7 bases, with 16 bases between. The CDR3 spans 14 residues. The CDR3 region is CASRDVEVGNIQYF. The CDR3 region has the DNA TGTGCCAGCAGGGACGTCGAGGTGGGGAACATTCAGTACTTC.

This rearrangement joins TRBV7-2 to TRBJ2-3, with 8 bases lining up with TRBD2. Germline trimming cut 4 bases from V and 6 bases from J; bases unmatched to any gene: 9. Germline CDR1 and CDR2: SGHTA and FQGNSA. The CDR3 length is 15 residues. CDR3 protein: CASSSRTSHRDTQYF. CDR3 DNA: TGTGCCAGCAGCTCACGGACTAGCCATAGGGATACGCAGTATTTT.

J is TRBJ1-2 and V is TRBV28; possibly TRBD1 for D (6 bases). Germline-derived CDR1 and CDR2 are MDHEN and SYDVKM. Trimming removed 5 bases at V and 4 bases at J, with 8 bases between. The CDR3 consists of 12 residues. CDR3 in amino acids: CASSRDTYGYTF. CDR3 nucleotides: TGTGCCAGCAGTAGGGACACCTATGGCTACACCTTC.